This note documents a single TCR beta chain sequence. Its matching antigen is unknown. Deletions cut 3 bases from V and 5 bases from J, with 18 bases between. Per germline, CDR1 SGDLS and CDR2 YYNGEE. This CDR3 region has 15 residues. The data are from a study of cytomegalovirus exposure and HLA in healthy donors. General study results and limits: Subsequent analysis showed first-cohort TCR clusters tending to co-occur in 95 to 150 validation repertoires. Despite most TCR sequences being rare, some public TCRs occurred in many donors. Overall, some 160 TCR beta chains were annotated as cytomegalovirus-associated.

TCRdb keeps only in-frame clones here, not all; method: immunoSEQ multiplex PCR. The sample shows more than 120,000 clones, over 80% of them seen only once. The validation cohort, a group of roughly 120 subjects, included the donors and was separate from the roughly 670-subject first cohort. This sequence joins TRBV9 and TRBJ2-7; D unresolved. The clonotype comes from a young man in good health and CMV-seropositive. The sample consisted of PBMCs. The CDR3 region has the DNA TGTGCCAGCAGCGAGTCCGGGTCCCCCGAAAACGAGCAGTACTTC. Translated, it gives CASSESGSPENEQYF.